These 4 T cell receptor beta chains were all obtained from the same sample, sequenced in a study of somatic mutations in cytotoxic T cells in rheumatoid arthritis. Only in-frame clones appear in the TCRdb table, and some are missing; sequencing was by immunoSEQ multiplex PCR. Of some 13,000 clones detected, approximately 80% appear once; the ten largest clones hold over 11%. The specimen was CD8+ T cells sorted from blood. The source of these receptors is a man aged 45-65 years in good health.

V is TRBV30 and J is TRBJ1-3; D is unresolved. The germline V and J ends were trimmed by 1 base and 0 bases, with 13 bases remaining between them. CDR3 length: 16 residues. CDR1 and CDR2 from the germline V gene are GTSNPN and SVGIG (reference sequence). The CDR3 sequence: CAWSEKGPFSGNTIYF. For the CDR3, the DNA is TGTGCCTGGAGTGAGAAAGGACCGTTCTCTGGAAACACCATATATTTT. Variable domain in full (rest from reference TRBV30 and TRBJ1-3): SQTIHQWPATLVQPVGSPLSLECTVEGTSNPNLYWYRQAAGRGLQLLFYSVGIGQISSEVPQNLSASRPQDRQFILSSKKLLLSDSGFYLCAWSEKGPFSGNTIYFGEGSWLTVV.

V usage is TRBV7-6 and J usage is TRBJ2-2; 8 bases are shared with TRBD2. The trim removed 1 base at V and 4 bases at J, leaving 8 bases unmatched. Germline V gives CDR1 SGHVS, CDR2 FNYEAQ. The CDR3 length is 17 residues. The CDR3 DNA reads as TGTGCCAGCAGCTTAGAGGTTCTAGCGGGCGGCACCGGGGAGCTGTTTTTT. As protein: CASSLEVLAGGTGELFF.

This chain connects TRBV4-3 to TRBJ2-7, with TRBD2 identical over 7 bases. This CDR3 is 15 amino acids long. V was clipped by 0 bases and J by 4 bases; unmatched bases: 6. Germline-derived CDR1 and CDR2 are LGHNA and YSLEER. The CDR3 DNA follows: TGCGCCAGCAGCCAAGATAGAGCGGGAAGGTACGAGCAGTACTTC. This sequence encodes CASSQDRAGRYEQYF.

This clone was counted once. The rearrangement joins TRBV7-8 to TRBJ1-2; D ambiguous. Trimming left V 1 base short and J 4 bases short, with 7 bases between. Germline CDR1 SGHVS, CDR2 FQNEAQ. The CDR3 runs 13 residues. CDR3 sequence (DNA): TGTGCCAGCAGCTTAGGATGGCGCTATGGCTACACCTTC. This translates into CASSLGWRYGYTF.